Presented here are 5 T cell receptor beta chains from one specimen sequenced in a study of T cell clonotyping in hematopoietic cell transplantation. Only in-frame clones appear in the TCRdb table, and some are missing; sequencing was by immunoSEQ multiplex PCR. The table has 6,000 to 7,500 clones, roughly 96% seen once. Source: PBMCs, taken 30 days after allogeneic stem cell transplant. The receptors were gathered from a male patient aged 35-50 years who had an allogeneic stem cell transplant from a related donor, so the T cells may come from the graft donor. Some clones in this sample may be carry-over from other donors' samples.

The chain combines TRBV28 with TRBJ1-3; no reliable D call. V was shortened by 2 bases and J by 0 bases, with 11 bases between the two germline ends. The germline V gene encodes CDR1 MDHEN and CDR2 SYDVKM. The CDR3 sequence is 16 residues long. CDR3 DNA: TGTGCCAGCAGTTTAGATGGGTCTCCCTCTGGAAACACCATATATTTT. Translating gives CASSLDGSPSGNTIYF.

The V gene is TRBV30, the J gene TRBJ2-5; 7 positions agree with TRBD1. V shed 2 bases, J shed 6 bases, and the junction held 3 bases outside the gene matches. Per the germline V gene, CDR1 is GTSNPN and CDR2 is SVGIG (reference sequence). This CDR3 has 12 residues. The CDR3 reads CAWSPRGKTQYF. In nucleotides, the CDR3 is TGTGCCTGGAGTCCCAGGGGGAAGACCCAGTACTTC.

This sequence joins TRBV4-3 and TRBJ1-1, with D possibly TRBD1 on 6 matching bases. Deletions cut 1 base from V and 5 bases from J, with 20 bases between. This CDR3 spans 17 amino acids. Germline V gene data show CDR1 as LGHNA and CDR2 as YSLEER. CDR3 sequence: CASSQGGHSGGGTEAFF. The CDR3 bases are TGCGCCAGCAGCCAAGGGGGACATTCTGGGGGCGGAACTGAAGCTTTCTTT.

CDR3 region: CAWSPGTNSPLHF. Written as DNA, the CDR3 is TGTGCCTGGAGTCCGGGGACGAATTCACCCCTCCACTTT. The V gene is TRBV30, the J gene TRBJ1-6; perhaps TRBD1 as D (5 bases). Per the germline V gene, CDR1 is GTSNPN and CDR2 is SVGIG (reference sequence). The CDR3 runs 13 residues. V lost 2 bases and J lost 7, with 9 bases in between.

V gene TRBV4-3 combines with J gene TRBJ1-1; no clear D gene. The CDR3 runs 14 residues. The V gene lost 1 base and the J gene lost 1 base, with 7 bases spanning the gap. CDR1 is LGHNA, CDR2 YSLEER, per germline. The CDR3 loop reads CASSQARRNTEAFF. CDR3 DNA sequence: TGCGCCAGCAGCCAAGCGAGGCGGAACACTGAAGCTTTCTTT.